This T cell receptor beta chain was identified in a study of prognosis after radiotherapy for stage I lung cancer. The authors amplified TCR beta CDR3 from genomic DNA using two-round multiplex PCR. During first-round PCR, primers specific to each TRBV and TRBJ gene were used. TCRdb re-called the multiplex PCR reads with MiXCR, one entry per CDR3 protein. Among 11,000 to 15,000 distinct CDR3 sequences listed, about 57% were seen once. This sample comprised PBMCs, obtained before or after stereotactic body radiation therapy (not recorded which). The sequence came from a donor aged 50 or older with non-small cell lung cancer.

CDR3 loop: CASSWSWDADNEQFF. CDR3 in DNA: TGTGCCAGCAGTTGGTCCTGGGACGCCGACAATGAGCAGTTCTTC. This chain connects TRBV6-5 to TRBJ2-1, with D perhaps assigned TRBD1 or TRBD2 (5 bases each). The CDR3 runs 15 residues. Germline CDR1 is MNHEY and CDR2 is SVGAGI. The V gene lost 4 bases and the J gene lost 5 bases, with 15 bases spanning the gap.